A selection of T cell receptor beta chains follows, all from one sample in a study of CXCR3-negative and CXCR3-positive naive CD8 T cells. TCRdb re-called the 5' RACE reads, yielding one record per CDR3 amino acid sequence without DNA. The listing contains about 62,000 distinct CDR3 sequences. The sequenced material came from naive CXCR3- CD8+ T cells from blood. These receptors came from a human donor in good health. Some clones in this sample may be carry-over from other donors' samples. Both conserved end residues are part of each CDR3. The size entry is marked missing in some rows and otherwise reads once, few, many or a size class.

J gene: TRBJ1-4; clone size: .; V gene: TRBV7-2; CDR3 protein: CASSFHDRGTTTNEKLFF
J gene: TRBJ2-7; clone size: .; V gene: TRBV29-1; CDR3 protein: CSVEDTVYYEQYF
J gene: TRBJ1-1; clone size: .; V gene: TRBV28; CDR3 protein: CASSFISGRGDSEAFF
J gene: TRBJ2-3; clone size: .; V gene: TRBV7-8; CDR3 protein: CASSHTQSDTQYF
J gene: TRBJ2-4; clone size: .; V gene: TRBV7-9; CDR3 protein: CASSPQQATKNIQYF
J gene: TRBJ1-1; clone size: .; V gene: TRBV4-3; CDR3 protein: CASSLEQTGWVSEAFF
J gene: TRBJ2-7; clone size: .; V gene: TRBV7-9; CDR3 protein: CASSLGGGTVLYEQYF
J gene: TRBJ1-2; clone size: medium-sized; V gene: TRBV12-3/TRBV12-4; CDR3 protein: CASSADRARYGYTF
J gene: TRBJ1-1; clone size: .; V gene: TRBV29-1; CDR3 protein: CSVEDGAASEAFF
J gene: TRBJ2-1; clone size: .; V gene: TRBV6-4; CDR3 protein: CASSESSGRFDEQFF
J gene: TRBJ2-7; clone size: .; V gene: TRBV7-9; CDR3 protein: CASSRTNEQYF
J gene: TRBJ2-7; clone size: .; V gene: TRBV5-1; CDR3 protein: CASSTTAYEQYF
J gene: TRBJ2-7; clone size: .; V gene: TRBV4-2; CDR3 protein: CASSQDSDGPYEQYF
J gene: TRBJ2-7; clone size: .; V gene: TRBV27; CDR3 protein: CASSLPGLAGDPRTYEQYF
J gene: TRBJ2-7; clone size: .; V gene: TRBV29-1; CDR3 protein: CSGRGEEYEQYF
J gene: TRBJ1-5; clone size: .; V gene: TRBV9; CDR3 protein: CASSDGQGPGEPQHF
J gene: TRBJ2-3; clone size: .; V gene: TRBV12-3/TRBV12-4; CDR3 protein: CASSFWPDENTDTQYF
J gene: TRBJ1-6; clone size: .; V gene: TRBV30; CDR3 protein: CAWSVGQGINSPLHF
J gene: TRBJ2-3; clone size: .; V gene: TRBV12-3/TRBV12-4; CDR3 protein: CASSPRTADTQYF
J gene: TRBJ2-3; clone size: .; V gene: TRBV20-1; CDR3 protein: CSARVDERWKDTQYF
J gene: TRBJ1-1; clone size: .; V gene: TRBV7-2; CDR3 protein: CASSFNRGHTEAFF
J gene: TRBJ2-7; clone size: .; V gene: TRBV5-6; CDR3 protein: CASSRTGPFEQYF
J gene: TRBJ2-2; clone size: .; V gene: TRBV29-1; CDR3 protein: CSVLLGTGELFF
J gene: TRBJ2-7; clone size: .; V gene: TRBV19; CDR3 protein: CASSIAGSGGQLFSYEQYF
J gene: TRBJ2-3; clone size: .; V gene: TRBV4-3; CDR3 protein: CASSQGDRDTDTQYF
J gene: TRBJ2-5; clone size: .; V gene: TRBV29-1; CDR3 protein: CSVDGSVYQETQYF
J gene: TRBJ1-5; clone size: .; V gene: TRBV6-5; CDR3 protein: CASSYSWGDQPQHF
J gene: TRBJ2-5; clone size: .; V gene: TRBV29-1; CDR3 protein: CGVRLAGEETQYF
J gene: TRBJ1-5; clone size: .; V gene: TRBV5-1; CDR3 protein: CASRSEGAGQPQHF
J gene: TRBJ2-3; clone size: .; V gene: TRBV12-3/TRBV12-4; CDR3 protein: CASSLANHGTQYF
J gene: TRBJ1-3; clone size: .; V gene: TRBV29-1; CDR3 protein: CSVVEQGVGGNTIYF
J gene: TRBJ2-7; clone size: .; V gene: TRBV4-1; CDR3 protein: CASSQEARDRGYEQYF
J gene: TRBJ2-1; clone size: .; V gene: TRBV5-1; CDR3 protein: CASSPSSPGLQFF
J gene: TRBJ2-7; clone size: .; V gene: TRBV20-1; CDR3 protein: CSARPTDGDLYEQYF
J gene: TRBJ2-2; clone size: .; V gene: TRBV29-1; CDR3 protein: CSVELNGELFF
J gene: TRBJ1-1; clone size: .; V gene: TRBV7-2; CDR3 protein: CASSPGYTEAFF
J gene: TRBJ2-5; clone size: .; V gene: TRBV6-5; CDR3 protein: CASSPRVSRTVQETQYF
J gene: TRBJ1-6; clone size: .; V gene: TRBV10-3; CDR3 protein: CAISELELQVSISPLHF
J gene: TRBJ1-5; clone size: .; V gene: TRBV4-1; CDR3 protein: CASSQVTTFNQPQHF
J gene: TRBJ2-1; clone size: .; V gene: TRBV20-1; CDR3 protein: CSASDGRSYNEQFF
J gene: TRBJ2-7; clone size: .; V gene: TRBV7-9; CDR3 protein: CASSFTATAYEQYF
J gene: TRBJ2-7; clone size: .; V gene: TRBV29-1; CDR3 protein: CSVEDHRGALYEQYF